This section outlines one TCR beta chain sequence together with its context. The antigen is unknown. CDR1 is SQVTM and CDR2 is ANQGSEA in the germline V gene. This CDR3 contains 12 residues. UMI-labeled 5' RACE yielded the TRB cDNA libraries. TCRdb derives one entry per CDR3 protein from the 5' RACE reads, leaving out DNA. Its listing shows some 61,000 distinct CDR3 sequences. The record originates from a study of CXCR3-negative and CXCR3-positive naive CD8 T cells. Study-wide results and limits: Cryopreservation partially lowered CXCR3 expression, so most assays used fresh PBMCs.

Naive CD8+ T cells were CD45RO-CCR7+CD27+CD95-. The clonotype was recovered from a human donor in good health. Some clones in this sample may be carry-over from other donors' samples. The V and J genes are TRBV29-1 and TRBJ2-3. Input material: naive CXCR3- CD8+ T cells from blood. The subset denotes: CD45RO-CCR7+CD27+CD95- naive CD8+ T cells lacking CXCR3 (TNR3-). Here the CDR3 reads CSVEAFTDTQYF.